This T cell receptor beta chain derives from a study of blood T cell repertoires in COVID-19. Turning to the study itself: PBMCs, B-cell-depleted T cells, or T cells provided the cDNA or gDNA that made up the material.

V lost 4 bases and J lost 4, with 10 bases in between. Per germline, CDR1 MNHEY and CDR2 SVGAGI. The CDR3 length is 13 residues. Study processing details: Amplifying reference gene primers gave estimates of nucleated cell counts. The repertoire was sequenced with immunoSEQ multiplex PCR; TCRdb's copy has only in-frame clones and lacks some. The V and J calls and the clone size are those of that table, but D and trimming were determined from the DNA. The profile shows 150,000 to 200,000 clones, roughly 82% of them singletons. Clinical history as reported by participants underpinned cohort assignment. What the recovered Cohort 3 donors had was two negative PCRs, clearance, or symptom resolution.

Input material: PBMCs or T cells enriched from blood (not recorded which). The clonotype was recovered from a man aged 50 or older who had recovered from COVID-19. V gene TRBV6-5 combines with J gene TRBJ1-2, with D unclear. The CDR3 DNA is TGTGCCAGCAGTTCTCTCACCAGCTATGGCTACACCTTC. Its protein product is CASSSLTSYGYTF.